Following are 32 T cell receptor beta chains from one sample sequenced in a study of T cell responses to AZD1222 COVID-19 vaccine. Clones were sequenced by immunoSEQ multiplex PCR, and TCRdb holds only the in-frame ones, with some missing. Of just over 150,000 clones listed, about nine tenths were seen once; the top ten hold about 7%. This material consisted of peripheral blood, taken after recovery from COVID-19. The receptors shown here come from an adult who had recovered from COVID-19.

V gene TRBV10-3 combines with J gene TRBJ2-2; possible D gene TRBD2, 5 bases. Germline loops: CDR1 ENHRY, CDR2 SYGVKD. Trimming took 11 bases from V and 5 from J, leaving 18 bases between them. The CDR3 covers 14 residues. This CDR3 reads CASSREEVTGELFF. DNA of the CDR3: TGTGCCTCGTCGAGGGAAGAGGTTACCGGGGAGCTGTTTTTT.

This chain joins TRBV5-1 and TRBJ2-5; D may be TRBD1 or TRBD2 (5 bases each). V gave up 0 bases and J gave up 1 base, with 16 bases separating them. This CDR3 is built from 17 residues. Germline loops: CDR1 SGHRS, CDR2 YFSETQ. CDR3 DNA: TGCGCCAGCAGCTTGGGAAGGAGGACACCATTCCAAGAGACCCAGTACTTC. Protein sequence: CASSLGRRTPFQETQYF.

This rearrangement joins TRBV4-1 to TRBJ2-3, with TRBD2 matching over 7 bases. The CDR3 totals 16 residues. J lost 0 bases, V lost 1 base, and 4 bases had no gene match. The germline V gene encodes CDR1 MGHRA and CDR2 YSYEKL. The CDR3 DNA is TGCGCCAGCAGCCAAGTTTGGGAGGGGAGCACAGATACGCAGTATTTT. Residues: CASSQVWEGSTDTQYF.

This chain connects TRBV12-3 or TRBV12-4 to TRBJ2-7; 7 bases match TRBD2. Trimming took 6 bases from V and 0 from J; bases not matched to a gene: 2. This CDR3 contains 13 residues. The CDR3 DNA is TGTGCCAGCAGCCGACTAGCCTCCTACGAGCAGTACTTC. This encodes CASSRLASYEQYF.

The chain joins TRBV5-8 to TRBJ1-1, with D possibly being TRBD1 (5 bases). Germline CDR1 is SGHTS and CDR2 is YDEGEE. This CDR3 comprises 16 residues. Trimming took 1 base from V and 0 from J, leaving 13 bases between them. The CDR3 spells CASSLNLGTMNTEAFF. CDR3 sequence (DNA): TGTGCCAGCAGCTTGAACCTGGGGACGATGAACACTGAAGCTTTCTTT.

The count of this clone is one. This rearrangement joins TRBV12-5 to TRBJ1-1, with D unresolved. Germline assignment: CDR1 LGHNT and CDR2 FRNRAP. V lost 7 bases and J 0 bases, leaving 9 bases between the germline ends. This CDR3 comprises 13 residues. CDR3 amino acids: CASARALNTEAFF. In DNA form, the CDR3 reads TGTGCTAGTGCCCGGGCACTGAACACTGAAGCTTTCTTT.

The chain recombines TRBV7-2 with TRBJ1-3; D is possibly TRBD1 (5 bases). Trimming stripped 4 bases from V and 1 base from J, with 8 bases between. This CDR3 contains 14 residues. The germline gives CDR1 SGHTA, CDR2 FQGNSA. CDR3 nucleotides: TGTGCCAGCAGCTACGGGACGTCTGGAAACACCATATATTTT. This encodes CASSYGTSGNTIYF.

The V and J genes are TRBV11-3 and TRBJ1-1, with a possible D match to TRBD1 (5 bases). Trimming removed 4 bases at V and 3 bases at J, with 9 bases between. CDR1 is SGHNT, CDR2 YENEEA, per germline. CDR3 length: 13 residues. The CDR3 reads CASSWGSDTEAFF. CDR3 in DNA: TGTGCCAGCAGCTGGGGGAGCGACACTGAAGCTTTCTTT.

The V and J genes are TRBV5-1 and TRBJ2-3; TRBD2 is a possible D gene (7 bases). The germline CDR1 and CDR2 sequences are SGHRS and YFSETQ. The length of the CDR3 is 21 residues. V dropped 3 bases and J dropped 2 bases, with 31 bases sitting between them. The DNA of the CDR3 is TGCGCCAGCAGCTCCTTCCTGGGAGGGGGGCCCGCCTTGGCCCACACAGATACGCAGTATTTT. Amino acids: CASSSFLGGGPALAHTDTQYF.

The chain uses TRBV19 and TRBJ1-1, with D possibly being TRBD1 (5 bases). CDR1 LNHDA and CDR2 SQIVND come from the germline V gene (reference sequence). The V gene lost 7 bases and the J gene lost 3 bases, with 18 bases spanning the gap. The CDR3 consists of 15 residues. This chain's CDR3 is CASKGGADLYTEAFF. The CDR3 DNA follows: TGTGCCAGTAAGGGAGGGGCGGACCTGTACACTGAAGCTTTCTTT.

The rearrangement links TRBV20-1 to TRBJ2-1; 11 bases map to TRBD2. This CDR3 has 16 residues. The V gene's germline CDR1 is DFQATT and CDR2 SNEGSKA (reference sequence). V was clipped by 3 bases and J by 3 bases; unmatched bases: 7. CDR3 nucleotides: TGCAGTGCTAGTTATACTAGCGGGAGACACTACAATGAGCAGTTCTTC. This encodes CSASYTSGRHYNEQFF.

The V and J genes are TRBV15 and TRBJ1-4; D possibly corresponds to TRBD1 (6 bases). The V gene's germline CDR1 is LNHNV and CDR2 YYDKDF (reference sequence). CDR3 length: 15 residues. Deletions cut 0 bases from V and 5 bases from J, with 10 bases between. The CDR3 reads CATSRDRGVNEKLFF. The CDR3 nucleotides read TGTGCCACCAGCAGAGACAGGGGCGTAAATGAAAAACTGTTTTTT.

CDR3 protein: CASSLYLAGAIEQFF. In nucleotides, the CDR3 is TGTGCCAGCAGTCTGTACCTAGCGGGAGCTATTGAGCAGTTCTTC. This chain connects TRBV27 to TRBJ2-1; 10 nucleotides line up with TRBD2. The V gene end was trimmed by 5 bases and the J gene end by 9 bases; junction bases not matched to a gene: 10. Per germline, CDR1 MNHEY and CDR2 SMNVEV (reference sequence). This CDR3 is 15 amino acids long.

The chain joins TRBV18 to TRBJ2-5; TRBD1 agrees at 8 bases. Germline V gene lookup returns CDR1 KGHSH and CDR2 LQKENI. The CDR3 consists of 14 residues. V lost 5 bases and J lost 4; bases outside the gene matches: 6. CDR3 bases: TGTGCCAGCTCATCTCCGGACAGGGCAGAGACCCAGTACTTC. This sequence encodes CASSSPDRAETQYF.

Concerning this clone: This sample also contains other DNA sequences that code for the same CDR3. V is TRBV11-2 and J is TRBJ1-1; tentative D call: TRBD1 (5 bases). Deletions cut 3 bases from V and 1 base from J, with 6 bases between. The CDR3 runs to 13 residues. CDR1 SGHAT and CDR2 FQNNGV come from the germline V gene. The CDR3 sequence is CASSFGQNTEAFF. DNA of the CDR3: TGTGCCAGCAGCTTTGGACAGAACACTGAAGCTTTCTTT.

The V gene is TRBV5-1, the J gene TRBJ2-3; possibly TRBD1 or TRBD2 for D (5 bases each). The germline V gene encodes CDR1 SGHRS and CDR2 YFSETQ. V shed 6 bases and J shed 0 bases, with 14 bases lying between them. This CDR3 is built from 15 residues. CDR3 loop: CASKRLGPSTDTQYF. CDR3 in DNA: TGCGCCAGCAAAAGGTTGGGACCTAGCACAGATACGCAGTATTTT.

The chain is built from TRBV4-3 and TRBJ1-6, with D hard to call. V was clipped by 0 bases and J by 9 bases, with 12 bases between them. The CDR3 consists of 15 residues. The V gene's germline CDR1 is LGHNA and CDR2 YSLEER. CDR3 DNA: TGCGCCAGCAGCCAAGAGGTGGAAAAAGGTTCACCCCTCCACTTT. It encodes CASSQEVEKGSPLHF.

The chain employs TRBV19 and TRBJ2-1; D is possibly TRBD2 (5 bases). V was trimmed by 7 bases and J by 2 bases, leaving 12 bases between them. The CDR3 extends over 14 amino acids. Germline V gene lookup returns CDR1 LNHDA and CDR2 SQIVND (reference sequence). CDR3: CASNQEAAYNEQFF. CDR3 sequence (DNA): TGTGCCAGTAACCAGGAGGCCGCCTACAATGAGCAGTTCTTC.

This clone has a single count. This sequence joins TRBV6-2 or TRBV6-3 and TRBJ1-2; D unclear. CDR1 and CDR2 from the germline V gene are MNHEY and SVGEGT. The CDR3 has 14 residues. The ends were cut back, 0 bases at V and 4 bases at J, with 9 bases in the middle. The CDR3 DNA reads TGTGCCAGCAGTTACTCGAACATATTCTATGGCTACACCTTC. Its translation: CASSYSNIFYGYTF.

The chain combines TRBV29-1 with TRBJ2-2; a weak D match, TRBD1 (6 bases). Per the germline V gene, CDR1 is SQVTM and CDR2 is ANQGSEA. Between the trimmed V and J ends, which lost 7 bases and 4 bases, there was a span of 13 bases. The CDR3 sequence is 13 residues long. CDR3: CSGVDSFTGELFF. The CDR3 DNA sequence: TGCAGCGGGGTGGACAGCTTCACCGGGGAGCTGTTTTTT.

Turning to this clone: One end of the junction is discordant with germline, which a read error may explain. The sample carries other DNA sequences with the same CDR3. This chain links TRBV19 with TRBJ2-2; D not resolved. The CDR3 length is 13 residues. The V gene's germline CDR1 is LNHDA and CDR2 SQIVND (reference sequence). CDR3 sequence (DNA): TGTGCCAGCAGTATAGGGAACACCGGGGAGCTGTTTTTT. It yields the protein CASSIGNTGELFF.

The chain employs TRBV5-1 and TRBJ1-4; D remains ambiguous. With 0 bases removed from V and 7 bases from J, the gap between germline ends came to 10 bases. The CDR3 is made up of 14 amino acids. Germline V gene lookup returns CDR1 SGHRS and CDR2 YFSETQ. For the CDR3, the DNA is TGCGCCAGCAGCTTGGAGGCGGGGAGTGAAAAACTGTTTTTT. Its protein is CASSLEAGSEKLFF.

CDR3 amino acids: CASSESMGNTIYF. The CDR3 bases are TGTGCCAGCAGCGAAAGCATGGGAAACACCATATATTTT. The chain carries TRBV3-1 (or the pseudogene TRBV3-2) and TRBJ1-3, with D unclear. Trimming removed 5 bases from V and 4 bases from J, with 9 bases in between. Germline CDR1 and CDR2: LGHDT and YNNKEL (reference sequence). The CDR3 runs 13 residues.

V is TRBV5-1 and J is TRBJ2-7; 9 bases map to TRBD1. V gave up 0 bases and J gave up 3 bases; unmatched junction bases: 1. Germline CDR1 SGHRS, CDR2 YFSETQ. CDR3 length equals 14 residues. CDR3 in amino acids: CASSLGGQGYEQYF. The DNA of the CDR3 is TGCGCCAGCAGCTTGGGGGGACAGGGCTACGAGCAGTACTTC.

This sequence joins TRBV9 and TRBJ2-7; TRBD2 matches at 8 bases. This CDR3 has 16 amino acids. Losses at the gene ends were 2 bases for V and 7 bases for J; bases not matched to a gene: 14. The V gene's germline CDR1 is SGDLS and CDR2 YYNGEE. CDR3 DNA: TGTGCCAGCAGCGTCATGGGACTAGAGTCTTACGGGGAGCAGTACTTC. This gives the protein CASSVMGLESYGEQYF.

This clone was counted once. The chain has TRBV7-2 and TRBJ2-2; perhaps TRBD2 as D (6 bases). From germline, CDR1 is SGHTA and CDR2 FQGNSA. Trimming shortened V by 0 bases and J by 6 bases, and 11 bases separated the two germline ends. This CDR3 contains 15 residues. The CDR3 DNA is TGTGCCAGCAGCTTAGCGATGGGAGGCGCCGGGGAGCTGTTTTTT. Amino acid sequence: CASSLAMGGAGELFF.

J is TRBJ1-2 and V is TRBV18; TRBD1 might be the D (5 bases). Deletions cut 5 bases from V and 0 bases from J, with 19 bases between. The CDR3 covers 17 residues. Germline CDR1 is KGHSH and CDR2 is LQKENI. CDR3 bases: TGTGCCAGCTCAAATCTCAGGGACGGGAGAACTAACTATGGCTACACCTTC. This gives the protein CASSNLRDGRTNYGYTF.

The J gene is TRBJ2-7, the V gene TRBV28; no firm D call. V lost 2 bases to trimming and J lost 2 bases, with 7 bases between them. CDR1 and CDR2 (germline): MDHEN, SYDVKM. This CDR3 contains 13 residues. CDR3 sequence: CASSLQVPYEQYF. CDR3 coding DNA: TGTGCCAGCAGTTTACAAGTTCCCTACGAGCAGTACTTC.

The chain couples TRBV5-1 to TRBJ2-5; 7 bases map to TRBD2. This CDR3 contains 18 residues. The V and J ends lost 4 bases and 2 bases, in that order; junction bases with no gene match: 17. Germline V gives CDR1 SGHRS, CDR2 YFSETQ. CDR3 sequence (DNA): TGCGCCAGCAGCAAAAGTCCGCGGGGAGGGCAGTATCAAGAGACCCAGTACTTC. It translates to CASSKSPRGGQYQETQYF.

The V call is TRBV28, the J call TRBJ1-2, with D maybe TRBD1 (6 bases). Germline values: CDR1 MDHEN, CDR2 SYDVKM. The CDR3 loop spans 15 amino acids. The V and J ends lost 4 bases and 6 bases respectively, with 18 bases between them. CDR3 nucleotides: TGTGCCAGCAGTTACAGGGTAGTAGGGTTCAATGGCTACACCTTC. The encoded protein is CASSYRVVGFNGYTF.

The V call is TRBV7-9, the J call TRBJ2-1; tentatively, D is TRBD1 (5 bases). From germline, CDR1 is SEHNR and CDR2 FQNEAQ (reference sequence). The CDR3 sequence is 16 residues long. Trimming took 5 bases from V and 2 from J, leaving 16 bases between them. Here the CDR3 DNA reads TGTGCCAGCAGCCCTAGATGGCCAGGGACCTACAATGAGCAGTTCTTC. It yields the protein CASSPRWPGTYNEQFF.

The chain has TRBV6-5 and TRBJ2-1; D is undetermined. CDR1 and CDR2 (germline): MNHEY, SVGAGI. The length of the CDR3 is 12 residues. The germline V and J ends were trimmed by 4 bases and 9 bases, with 10 bases remaining between them. In DNA form, the CDR3 reads TGTGCCAGCAGTTCCACAGTTAGTGAGCAGTTCTTC. Protein sequence: CASSSTVSEQFF.